This entry lists 18 T cell receptor beta chains sequenced from one sample in a study of CD8+CD57+ T cells in acquired aplastic anemia (dated by TCRdb to the late 2010s). Sequencing was carried out with an Illumina HiSeq 2000. TCR beta VDJ combination and CDR3 sequence profiling used genomic DNA as the template. Starting from the raw public reads, TCRdb applied fastp trimming at Q25, assembled clones with MiXCR and retained in-frame beta chains. Under each unique CDR3 protein, matching rows form one entry showing the most common genes and DNA. This sample has 35,000 to 40,000 distinct CDR3 sequences in its table, and 76% of those were observed once. About 23% of the sample lies in the top ten. Material: sorted CD4+, CD8+, or CD8+CD57+ T cells (not recorded which) from PBMCs. The source is a human donor in good health, serving as a control.

This clonotype is a singleton in its sample. V and J are TRBV24-1 and TRBJ2-3; 11 nucleotides match TRBD1. CDR1 and CDR2 (germline): KGHDR, SFDVKD. The trim removed 0 bases at V and 3 bases at J, leaving 4 bases unmatched. This CDR3 is 17 amino acids long. DNA for the CDR3: TGTGCCACCAGTGATTTGCCGGGACAGGGGGGGACAGATACGCAGTATTTT. This translates into CATSDLPGQGGTDTQYF.

The chain couples TRBV15 to TRBJ2-7; D uncertain. Germline V gives CDR1 LNHNV, CDR2 YYDKDF (reference sequence). V shed 0 bases and J shed 0 bases, with 3 bases lying between them. CDR3 length equals 13 residues. CDR3 in DNA: TGTGCCACCAGCAGAGAACCCTCCTACGAGCAGTACTTC. Amino acids: CATSREPSYEQYF.

This chain connects TRBV6-4 to TRBJ2-1, with TRBD2 matching over 9 bases. There are 16 residues in the CDR3. J gave up 1 base and V 2 bases, and 3 bases lay outside the gene matches. The germline V gene encodes CDR1 MRHNA and CDR2 SNTAGT. In DNA form, the CDR3 reads TGTGCCAGCAGTGACGGAACTAGCGGGTCCTACAATGAGCAGTTCTTC. The encoded protein is CASSDGTSGSYNEQFF.

The rearrangement links TRBV19 to TRBJ1-2; D perhaps matches TRBD1 (6 bases). This CDR3 is 17 amino acids long. V was trimmed by 5 bases and J by 1 base, leaving 20 bases between them. The V gene's germline CDR1 is LNHDA and CDR2 SQIVND (reference sequence). CDR3 in amino acids: CASSRLGTGTNNYGYTF. The DNA of the CDR3 is TGTGCCAGTAGTCGCCTCGGAACCGGGACAAATAACTATGGCTACACCTTC.

This sequence joins TRBV7-8 and TRBJ2-1; D may be TRBD2 (5 bases). The CDR3 extends over 13 amino acids. Between the trimmed V and J ends, which lost 4 bases and 13 bases, there was a span of 17 bases. In germline, CDR1 is SGHVS, CDR2 FQNEAQ. The CDR3 DNA follows: TGTGCCAGCAGCTCCGGGGTTACGGGTGGACAGTTCTTC. The encoded protein is CASSSGVTGGQFF.

The chain joins TRBV7-6 to TRBJ2-3; 7 bases fit TRBD1. Per the germline V gene, CDR1 is SGHVS and CDR2 is FNYEAQ. The V gene end was trimmed by 2 bases and the J gene end by 2 bases; junction bases not matched to a gene: 10. The CDR3 is 17 amino acids. The CDR3 region has the DNA TGTGCCAGCAGCTTACGAAGTGCAGGGGGAAACACAGATACGCAGTATTTT. As protein: CASSLRSAGGNTDTQYF.

This clonotype occurred a few times. The V gene is TRBV10-3, the J gene TRBJ2-5, with a possible D match to TRBD1 (5 bases). Germline lookup yields CDR1 ENHRY and CDR2 SYGVKD. This CDR3 spans 15 amino acids. Trimming shortened V by 4 bases and J by 5 bases, and 17 bases separated the two germline ends. CDR3 in amino acids: CAISGTGGVIETQYF. CDR3 in DNA: TGTGCCATCAGTGGAACAGGCGGTGTGATCGAGACCCAGTACTTC.

This sequence joins TRBV20-1 and TRBJ1-6, with 7 bases aligning to TRBD1. Germline loops: CDR1 DFQATT, CDR2 SNEGSKA (reference sequence). CDR3 size: 14 residues. V was clipped by 6 bases and J by 10 bases; unmatched bases: 12. CDR3 sequence reads: CSAGTAKSGSPLHF. CDR3 DNA sequence: TGCAGTGCCGGGACAGCAAAATCGGGATCACCCCTCCACTTT.

The chain is built from TRBV29-1 and TRBJ2-1; D perhaps matches TRBD2 (7 bases). Trimming took off 6 bases at V and 8 bases at J, with 20 bases between the two ends. The CDR3 runs to 14 residues. CDR1 SQVTM and CDR2 ANQGSEA come from the germline V gene. This CDR3 reads CSVYRVEAGYEQFF. The CDR3, as DNA: TGCAGCGTCTACAGGGTGGAAGCGGGATATGAGCAGTTCTTC.

The rearrangement joins TRBV19 to TRBJ2-1; D is ambiguous. V was trimmed by 3 bases and J by 5 bases, leaving 8 bases between them. Germline-derived CDR1 and CDR2 are LNHDA and SQIVND (reference sequence). This CDR3 has 13 residues. The CDR3 here is CASSIGTNNEQFF. Written as DNA, the CDR3 is TGTGCCAGTAGTATCGGCACGAACAATGAGCAGTTCTTC.

The rearrangement uses TRBV29-1 and TRBJ1-5, with 8 bases identical to TRBD1. Germline CDR1 is SQVTM and CDR2 is ANQGSEA. CDR3 length equals 14 residues. V gave up 7 bases and J gave up 0 bases; unmatched junction bases: 5. DNA for the CDR3: TGCAGCGCCCTGACAGGGGTTAGCAATCAGCCCCAGCATTTT. It codes for CSALTGVSNQPQHF.

Here the CDR3 DNA reads TGTGCCAGCAGCCAACTAATGGCGCCCCTCCACTTT. Translated, it gives CASSQLMAPLHF. The V gene is TRBV5-3, the J gene TRBJ1-6; no definite D call. TRBV5-3 is an open reading frame, and its role is uncertain. V lost 8 bases and J lost 13, with 16 bases in between. CDR3 length: 12 amino acids.

About this clonotype itself: Here the CDR3 omits its conserved ending phenylalanine or tryptophan, so a read error is the likely source. Because the CDR3's place on the DNA is in doubt, the DNA is left out and the CDR3 is given as listed by TCRdb. This chain links TRBV12-3 or TRBV12-4 with TRBJ2-2. The CDR3 has 11 amino acids, counting both end residues. CDR3 region: CASSGTGELLL.

This chain links TRBV6-2 or TRBV6-3 with TRBJ1-5; D perhaps matches TRBD1 (6 bases). CDR3 length: 14 amino acids. The V gene's germline CDR1 is MNHEY and CDR2 SVGEGT. The V end was cut by 5 bases, the J end by 7 bases, with 15 bases between. CDR3 sequence reads: CASSQPGGWQPQHF. CDR3 sequence (DNA): TGTGCCAGCAGTCAGCCGGGGGGCTGGCAGCCCCAGCATTTT.

The gene calls are TRBV4-2 and TRBJ2-7; D may be TRBD1 (5 bases). Germline CDR1 is LGHNA and CDR2 is YNFKEQ. CDR3 length: 15 amino acids. V dropped 0 bases and J dropped 4 bases, with 13 bases sitting between them. CDR3 bases: TGTGCCAGCAGCCAAGAACTAAAAGGGGTTTACGAGCAGTACTTC. Translated: CASSQELKGVYEQYF.

The DNA of the CDR3 is TGTGCCAGTAGTACCGGACAGGGCAACTATGGCTACACCTTC. This codes for CASSTGQGNYGYTF. J is TRBJ1-2 and V is TRBV19, with 8 bases matching TRBD1. The germline V gene encodes CDR1 LNHDA and CDR2 SQIVND (reference sequence). This CDR3 comprises 14 residues. Trimming at V came to 4 bases and at J to 2 bases, leaving 3 bases not matched to a gene.

This sequence joins TRBV15 and TRBJ2-3; D could derive from TRBD1 or TRBD2 (5 bases each). CDR3 length: 15 residues. V gave up 1 base and J gave up 2 bases, with 10 bases separating them. Germline loops: CDR1 LNHNV, CDR2 YYDKDF (reference sequence). CDR3 bases: TGTGCCACCAGCAGAGGGGGGTGGGACACAGATACGCAGTATTTT. This sequence encodes CATSRGGWDTDTQYF.

This clonotype was recorded once. The chain has TRBV25-1 and TRBJ2-1; unclear D gene. Germline CDR1 reads MGHDK; CDR2 reads SYGVNS. Between the trimmed V and J ends, which lost 1 base and 7 bases, there was a span of 11 bases. The CDR3 covers 14 residues. This CDR3 is CASSELVAVNEQFF. The CDR3 region has the DNA TGTGCCAGCAGTGAATTAGTTGCGGTTAATGAGCAGTTCTTC.